This is a list of T cell receptor beta chains from one sample in a study of T-cell reconstitution after alpha-beta-depleted transplantation in children. TCRdb called the PCR reads again in MiXCR, with one record for every CDR3 protein. The sample shows fewer than 400,000 distinct CDR3 sequences, around 25% of them seen only once. This sample comprised PBMCs, mostly from graft donor cells, obtained 180 days after TCRalphabeta/CD19-depleted stem cell transplant. The receptors here all came from a male patient aged 5 to 17 who had a stem cell transplant for acute lymphoblastic leukemia, so the T cells may come from the graft donor. Both conserved end residues are part of each CDR3. The D gene is left open where the match is weak. Rows may omit the clone size; those that give it use once, few, many or a size class.

d_gene	abundance	v_gene	len	j_gene	CDR3nt	CDR3aa
NA	NA	TRBV7-9	14	TRBJ2-3	TGTGCCAGCAGCCAGGACTGGGACACAGATACGCAGTATTTT	CASSQDWDTDTQYF
TRBD1	few	TRBV12-5	11	TRBJ2-7	TGTGCTAGTGCCGACAGGGACGAGCAGTACTTC	CASADRDEQYF
NA	few	TRBV6-6	13	TRBJ2-1	TGTGCCAGCAGTTACGACGGATACAATGAGCAGTTCTTC	CASSYDGYNEQFF
NA	few	TRBV28	13	TRBJ2-5	TGTGCCAGCAGTCGGCAGGGCGAAGAGACCCAGTACTTC	CASSRQGEETQYF
NA	few	TRBV27	17	TRBJ2-7	TGTGCCAGCAGTTTCCAGGGGGCTAGCGGGATGAACTACGAGCAGTACTTC	CASSFQGASGMNYEQYF
TRBD1	NA	TRBV7-3	14	TRBJ1-2	TGTGCCAGCAGCTCAGGGGGCCGCAACTATGGCTACACCTTC	CASSSGGRNYGYTF
NA	few	TRBV7-9	17	TRBJ2-5	TGTGCCAGCAGCCCTCCCCCGGGGAGTGCGGGAAGCCCCCCCCAGTACTTC	CASSPPPGSAGSPPQYF
TRBD1	few	TRBV4-1	15	TRBJ2-5	TGCGCCAGCAGCCAGCCTGGACAGGGAGGCAAGACCCAGTACTTC	CASSQPGQGGKTQYF
NA	NA	TRBV7-9	14	TRBJ2-2	TGTGCCAGCAGCTTACTAGGGTACACCGGGGAGCTGTTTTTT	CASSLLGYTGELFF
TRBD1	few	TRBV12-3/TRBV12-4	13	TRBJ1-1	TGTGCCAGCAGTTTAAGGGGGCCTACTGAAGCTTTCTTT	CASSLRGPTEAFF
TRBD2	NA	TRBV10-3	13	TRBJ2-7	TGTGCCATCTCTTCTAGCGGGAGTCTCGAGCAGTACTTC	CAISSSGSLEQYF
TRBD1	few	TRBV13	15	TRBJ2-5	TGTGCCAGCAGCTCGGGACAGATCCTACAAGAGACCCAGTACTTC	CASSSGQILQETQYF
NA	NA	TRBV27	15	TRBJ2-7	TGTGCCAGCAGTTTTGGAGCGGGCCAGGGCTACGAGCAGTACTTC	CASSFGAGQGYEQYF
NA	NA	TRBV7-9	16	TRBJ1-5	TGTGCCAGCAGCTCGCTCCAGGGGCAGACCAATCAGCCCCAGCATTTT	CASSSLQGQTNQPQHF
NA	NA	TRBV6-5	14	TRBJ1-4	TGTGCCAGCAGTTACCGGGGGCGGTATGAAAAACTGTTTTTT	CASSYRGRYEKLFF
NA	NA	TRBV5-5	12	TRBJ2-7	TGTGCCAGCAGCTTTCCAGCGGCAGGGCAGTACTTC	CASSFPAAGQYF
TRBD1	NA	TRBV12-3/TRBV12-4	15	TRBJ1-2	TGTGCCAGCAGTCCCCGGACAGGAGCTAACTATGGCTACACCTTC	CASSPRTGANYGYTF
NA	NA	TRBV11-2	16	TRBJ2-1	TGTGCCAGCAGCTTAGTATGGGGGGGCGGACCAGAGAAGCAGTTCTTC	CASSLVWGGGPEKQFF
NA	NA	TRBV6-2/TRBV6-3	21	TRBJ2-1	TGTGCCAGCAGTCGGGAAGCGATTCCCCCCACCAAACAGAGCTCCTACAATGAGCAGTTCTTC	CASSREAIPPTKQSSYNEQFF
NA	few	TRBV5-4	14	TRBJ1-2	TGTGCCAGCAGCATTAGGGGGGGCCCCTATGGCTACACCTTC	CASSIRGGPYGYTF
TRBD2	few	TRBV20-1	14	TRBJ2-7	TGCAGTCTGCCACAAGCGGGAGCCCACTACGAGCAGTACTTC	CSLPQAGAHYEQYF